The 12 T cell receptor beta chains given below trace back to one sample, sequenced in a study of blood T cell repertoires in COVID-19. Sequencing was performed with immunoSEQ multiplex PCR; in TCRdb, only in-frame clones are kept and a portion is missing. The sample carries 150,000 to 180,000 clones, roughly four fifths recorded once. The sample comprised peripheral blood. The receptors originated from a woman in her fifties or sixties with COVID-19, enrolled during active disease.

The chain recombines TRBV3-1 (or the pseudogene TRBV3-2) with TRBJ1-4; 7 bases agree with TRBD1. CDR1 and CDR2 from the germline V gene are LGHDT and YNNKEL (reference sequence). V shed 4 bases and J 7 bases; nucleotides not matched to a gene: 6. The CDR3 spans 14 residues. The CDR3 sequence is CASSPRGLSEKLFF. The CDR3 DNA follows: TGTGCCAGCAGCCCTAGGGGGCTCAGTGAAAAACTGTTTTTT.

The J gene is TRBJ1-2, the V gene TRBV4-1, with D uncertain. The germline V gene has CDR1 MGHRA and CDR2 YSYEKL. The V and J ends lost 4 bases and 1 base respectively, with 10 bases between them. The CDR3 has 14 residues. The CDR3 reads CASSLARGNYGYTF. DNA of the CDR3: TGCGCCAGCAGCCTAGCTCGCGGTAACTATGGCTACACCTTC.

The genes are TRBV11-3 and TRBJ2-1, with 7 bases aligning to TRBD2. Per germline, CDR1 SGHNT and CDR2 YENEEA. This CDR3 spans 15 amino acids. Trimming removed 1 base from V and 5 bases from J; junction bases left unmatched: 5. CDR3 region: CASSLGRGNHNEQFF. The CDR3 coding sequence is TGTGCCAGCAGCTTAGGGCGGGGGAATCACAATGAGCAGTTCTTC.

The chain links TRBV19 to TRBJ1-1; TRBD1 matches at 9 bases. V shed 7 bases and J 4 bases; nucleotides not matched to a gene: 7. This CDR3 has 14 amino acids. Per the germline V gene, CDR1 is LNHDA and CDR2 is SQIVND (reference sequence). DNA for the CDR3: TGTGCCAGTAAGACAGGGGGGAGTCTCACTGAAGCTTTCTTT. Its protein product is CASKTGGSLTEAFF.

The chain is built from TRBV9 and TRBJ1-1, with D tentatively TRBD1 (6 bases). Looked up from germline, CDR1 is SGDLS and CDR2 is YYNGEE. The CDR3 length is 14 residues. Trimming pared 3 bases from V and 1 base from J, leaving 10 bases between. CDR3 DNA: TGTGCCAGCAGCGCGGGACACTGGAACACTGAAGCTTTCTTT. It yields the protein CASSAGHWNTEAFF.

This chain links TRBV27 with TRBJ2-2; TRBD1 aligns across 9 bases. The ends lost 7 bases at V and 2 bases at J; junction bases unmatched: 8. Germline V gene lookup returns CDR1 MNHEY and CDR2 SMNVEV (reference sequence). This CDR3 region has 16 residues. CDR3 protein: CASIGTGKINTGELFF. The CDR3 coding sequence is TGTGCCAGCATAGGGACAGGGAAAATTAACACCGGGGAGCTGTTTTTT.

The chain combines TRBV5-1 with TRBJ1-2; 8 nucleotides agree with TRBD1. Germline trimming cut 1 base from V and 3 bases from J; bases unmatched to any gene: 2. The CDR3 contains 14 residues. The germline gives CDR1 SGHRS, CDR2 YFSETQ. CDR3 in amino acids: CASSLLTGDYGYTF. Here the CDR3 DNA reads TGCGCCAGCAGCTTGTTGACAGGGGACTATGGCTACACCTTC.

V usage is TRBV19 and J usage is TRBJ1-2; tentative D call: TRBD1 (6 bases). The length of the CDR3 is 14 residues. The germline V and J ends were trimmed by 9 bases and 2 bases, with 16 bases remaining between them. Germline V CDR1 and CDR2: LNHDA, SQIVND (reference sequence). CDR3 sequence reads: CASARGAANYGYTF. The CDR3 DNA reads TGTGCCAGCGCGCGGGGGGCAGCGAACTATGGCTACACCTTC.

The CDR3 nucleotides are TGCGCCAGCAGCGTGATGGGACTAGCGGGAGAGCAGTACTTC. Its translation is CASSVMGLAGEQYF. The rearrangement joins TRBV5-1 to TRBJ2-7; 13 bases align to TRBD2. Germline assignment: CDR1 SGHRS and CDR2 YFSETQ. There are 14 residues in the CDR3. V gave up 4 bases and J gave up 7 bases; unmatched junction bases: 5.

The gene calls are TRBV7-6 and TRBJ2-7, with 7 bases identical to TRBD2. V lost 0 bases to trimming and J lost 2 bases; unmatched junction nucleotides: 13. The CDR3 runs 18 residues. Germline V gives CDR1 SGHVS, CDR2 FNYEAQ. CDR3 in amino acids: CASSLALIERGFPYEQYF. As DNA, the CDR3 is TGTGCCAGCAGCTTAGCGCTAATCGAGCGGGGATTCCCCTACGAGCAGTACTTC.

This clone appeared a single time. This chain uses TRBV27 with TRBJ2-7, with TRBD1 identical over 9 bases. The junction had 6 bases not matched to a gene; V was cut back by 8 bases and J by 7 bases. There are 12 residues in the CDR3. CDR1 MNHEY and CDR2 SMNVEV come from the germline V gene (reference sequence). CDR3: CASVQGACEQYV. The DNA for the CDR3 is TGTGCCAGCGTACAGGGGGCTTGTGAGCAGTACGTC.

The J gene is TRBJ1-2, the V gene TRBV9, with 7 bases that match TRBD1. V lost 4 bases and J lost 7; bases outside the gene matches: 10. Germline V gene lookup returns CDR1 SGDLS and CDR2 YYNGEE. The CDR3 runs 14 residues. The CDR3 spells CASSTRQGTVGYTF. Here the CDR3 DNA reads TGTGCCAGCAGCACCCGACAGGGAACGGTTGGCTACACCTTC.